This T cell receptor beta chain was identified during a study of cytomegalovirus exposure and HLA in healthy donors. Background on the study: Earlier, 117 million unique TCR beta sequences were recovered from around 190 million T cells by an analysis. Findings and limits, study-wide: Sequencing artifact likely explains a cluster of highly shared sequence variants. More clonal expansion characterized HLA-associated TCR beta chains than equally common others in a later analysis. As was reported, the classifier diagnosed cytomegalovirus status with high specificity and sensitivity.

Vbeta (60) and Jbeta (13) primers were used in the PCR. Generated by immunoSEQ multiplex PCR, the TCRdb table keeps only in-frame clones and is missing some. The sample includes approximately 200,000 clones, around 75% of them seen just once. Details on this clone: Its antigen is not identified. The same CDR3 can be traced to other DNA sequences in this sample.

CDR1 and CDR2 from the germline V gene are MNHEY and SMNVEV (reference sequence). The CDR3 spans 13 residues. V was cut by 4 bases and J by 4 bases, with 7 bases left in between. The sequence came from a woman aged 25-40 years in good health and CMV-seropositive. The sample taken for sequencing was PBMCs. The gene calls are TRBV27 and TRBJ2-2, with D possibly matching TRBD1 (5 bases). The CDR3 DNA is TGTGCCAGCAGTTCTAGGGGCACCGGGGAGCTGTTTTTT. It yields the protein CASSSRGTGELFF.